A single sample gave rise to the 27 T cell receptor beta chains below, sequenced in a study of cytomegalovirus exposure and HLA in healthy donors. Use of 60 Vbeta and 13 Jbeta primers characterized the PCR. Some clones are missing from TCRdb's copy, which holds only in-frame ones; the method was immunoSEQ multiplex PCR. The data show 150,000 to 200,000 clones, roughly 80% seen once. The sample was PBMCs. These receptors were collected from a female donor in good health and CMV-seronegative.

This rearrangement joins TRBV6-5 to TRBJ1-4, with 7 bases lining up with TRBD1. The CDR3 consists of 15 residues. Trimming removed 3 bases from V and 6 bases from J; junction bases left unmatched: 7. Germline CDR1 MNHEY, CDR2 SVGAGI. The CDR3 DNA follows: TGTGCCAGCAGTTATGGAGGGGGCAATGATGAAAAACTGTTTTTT. Amino acids: CASSYGGGNDEKLFF.

This clone appeared a single time. The gene calls are TRBV4-1 and TRBJ1-4; TRBD1 agrees at 7 bases. V shed 2 bases and J 8 bases; nucleotides not matched to a gene: 5. Germline lookup yields CDR1 MGHRA and CDR2 YSYEKL. The CDR3 covers 14 residues. CDR3 sequence (DNA): TGCGCCAGCAGCCAAAGGGGGCGCGGAGAAAAACTGTTTTTT. Amino acid sequence: CASSQRGRGEKLFF.

The chain is built from TRBV7-9 and TRBJ2-3; TRBD2 aligns across 8 bases. This CDR3 contains 15 residues. Germline values: CDR1 SEHNR, CDR2 FQNEAQ (reference sequence). V lost 2 bases to trimming and J lost 6 bases; unmatched junction nucleotides: 7. CDR3 sequence: CASSLKQTSADTQYF. In DNA, the CDR3 is TGTGCCAGCAGCTTAAAGCAGACTAGCGCCGATACGCAGTATTTT.

The chain uses TRBV5-4 and TRBJ2-1, with TRBD2 identical over 12 bases. V trimming: 0 bases; J trimming: 7 bases; junction bases outside the gene matches: 2. The CDR3 has 15 amino acids. Germline V CDR1 and CDR2: SGHNT, YYREEE (reference sequence). The CDR3 region is CASSLEGLAGNEQFF. CDR3 nucleotide sequence: TGTGCCAGCAGCTTGGAGGGACTAGCGGGTAATGAGCAGTTCTTC.

V gene TRBV27 combines with J gene TRBJ2-7; maybe TRBD1 (5 bases). V shed 8 bases and J shed 2 bases, with 16 bases lying between them. Germline V gives CDR1 MNHEY, CDR2 SMNVEV (reference sequence). CDR3 length: 14 residues. The CDR3 reads CASARQLPPYEQYF. CDR3 DNA sequence: TGTGCCAGCGCTAGACAGCTACCTCCCTACGAGCAGTACTTC.

V gene TRBV5-1 combines with J gene TRBJ1-1; 10 bases fit TRBD1. The CDR3 covers 16 residues. Germline assignment: CDR1 SGHRS and CDR2 YFSETQ. V was clipped by 4 bases and J by 1 base; unmatched bases: 7. The CDR3 DNA is TGCGCCAGCAGCCGACAGGGGGCCTCGGAGAACACTGAAGCTTTCTTT. It encodes CASSRQGASENTEAFF.

The chain recombines TRBV6-1 with TRBJ2-5; the D gene is possibly TRBD1 (6 bases). The J call is doubtful: the DNA matches TRBJ2-7 better. The length of the CDR3 is 15 residues. CDR1 and CDR2 from the germline V gene are MNHNS and SASEGT. The CDR3 bases are TGTGCCAGCAGTGAAGCTACAGGGACCCCCTACGAGCAGTACTTC. Protein sequence: CASSEATGTPYEQYF.

The chain is built from TRBV7-9 and TRBJ2-2, with a tentative D call TRBD2 (6 bases). The CDR3 has 15 amino acids. Germline V gene lookup returns CDR1 SEHNR and CDR2 FQNEAQ (reference sequence). V gave up 1 base and J gave up 7 bases, with 13 bases separating them. DNA for the CDR3: TGTGCCAGCAGCTTAGGACGGGAGCTGGTCGGGGAGCTGTTTTTT. Protein: CASSLGRELVGELFF.

This clone has a single count. Here the CDR3 DNA reads TGTGCCAGCAGCTTACTTTCCCCAGCGGGACAAAAAGACTACGAGCAGTACTTC. It encodes CASSLLSPAGQKDYEQYF. V usage is TRBV7-8 and J usage is TRBJ2-7; a possible D gene is TRBD2 (7 bases). The germline V gene encodes CDR1 SGHVS and CDR2 FQNEAQ. The CDR3 length is 18 residues. The V end was cut by 2 bases, the J end by 3 bases, with 23 bases between.

This chain links TRBV5-4 with TRBJ1-2, with 7 bases matching TRBD1. Germline V lookup: CDR1 SGHNT, CDR2 YYREEE (reference sequence). J was trimmed by 8 bases and V by 0 bases; bases with no gene match: 4. The CDR3 consists of 13 residues. The CDR3 protein is CASSLDRGQGYTF. The CDR3 DNA follows: TGTGCCAGCAGCTTGGATAGGGGGCAAGGCTACACCTTC.

This clone has just one count. The chain links TRBV5-1 to TRBJ2-7, with 8 bases aligning to TRBD2. V was clipped by 1 base and J by 2 bases; unmatched bases: 8. This CDR3 has 16 amino acids. Germline V CDR1 and CDR2: SGHRS, YFSETQ. This CDR3 is CASSLLTSASAYEQYF. In DNA form, the CDR3 reads TGCGCCAGCAGCTTGTTGACTAGCGCTAGTGCCTACGAGCAGTACTTC.

V is TRBV30 and J is TRBJ1-2, with D unresolved. Germline CDR1 reads GTSNPN; CDR2 reads SVGIG (reference sequence). Trimming left V 2 bases short and J 7 bases short, with 8 bases between. The CDR3 has 11 residues. CDR3 nucleotides: TGTGCCTGGAGTCCGACATCTGGCTACACCTTC. Protein product: CAWSPTSGYTF.

This chain uses TRBV13 with TRBJ1-1, with a weak D call TRBD1 (6 bases). CDR1 and CDR2 from the germline V gene are PRHDT and FYEKMQ (reference sequence). The CDR3 is made up of 15 amino acids. Trimming took 6 bases from V and 2 from J, leaving 16 bases between them. The CDR3 nucleotides read TGTGCCAGCAGATATAAACGGACAGCCAACACTGAAGCTTTCTTT. Translating it yields CASRYKRTANTEAFF.

This chain uses TRBV6-6 with TRBJ1-5, with a weak D call TRBD1 (6 bases). CDR3 length equals 16 residues. Trimming removed 5 bases at V and 1 base at J, with 15 bases between. The germline CDR1 and CDR2 sequences are MNHNY and SVGAGI (reference sequence). CDR3 in DNA: TGTGCCAGCAGTCGATCAGGGGCCTTGAGCAATCAGCCCCAGCATTTT. It yields the protein CASSRSGALSNQPQHF.

The V and J genes are TRBV10-1 and TRBJ1-1; 8 bases align to TRBD1. The V segment lost 1 base and the J segment 4 bases; nucleotides outside the gene matches: 2. CDR1 WNHNN and CDR2 SYGVQD come from the germline V gene (reference sequence). The CDR3 totals 14 residues. This CDR3 reads CASSEYRGGTEAFF. The CDR3 nucleotides are TGCGCCAGCAGTGAGTACAGGGGGGGCACTGAAGCTTTCTTT.

This chain links TRBV27 with TRBJ2-5; tentatively, D is TRBD2 (6 bases). Looked up from germline, CDR1 is MNHEY and CDR2 is SMNVEV (reference sequence). V was trimmed by 6 bases and J by 7 bases, leaving 27 bases between them. The CDR3 consists of 17 residues. The CDR3 DNA reads as TGTGCCAGCAGCTTAAAGCCACCGGGACTCGGGCGAGGGACCCAGTACTTC. Translating gives CASSLKPPGLGRGTQYF.

This clone was seen once. The genes are TRBV5-1 and TRBJ1-1; D unclear. CDR3 size: 15 residues. Germline assignment: CDR1 SGHRS and CDR2 YFSETQ. Trimming stripped 2 bases from V and 1 base from J, with 12 bases between. CDR3 region: CASSFGTVGNTEAFF. The DNA for the CDR3 is TGCGCCAGCAGCTTTGGAACAGTCGGGAACACTGAAGCTTTCTTT.

This rearrangement joins TRBV20-1 to TRBJ1-1; D uncertain. The germline gives CDR1 DFQATT, CDR2 SNEGSKA (reference sequence). This CDR3 comprises 11 residues. The V and J ends lost 6 bases and 2 bases respectively, with 7 bases between them. The CDR3: CSAPQNTEAFF. CDR3 coding DNA: TGCAGTGCCCCCCAAAACACTGAAGCTTTCTTT.

The genes are TRBV7-9 and TRBJ2-7; no clear D. With 4 bases removed from V and 4 bases from J, the gap between germline ends came to 8 bases. The length of the CDR3 is 12 residues. Germline assignment: CDR1 SEHNR and CDR2 FQNEAQ (reference sequence). The CDR3 DNA sequence: TGTGCCAGCAGCTATGGCGGATACGAGCAGTACTTC. Encoded protein: CASSYGGYEQYF. The full variable domain, with the rest looked up from reference TRBV7-9 and TRBJ2-7, is DTGVSQNPRHKITKRGQNVTFRCDPISEHNRLYWYRQTLGQGPEFLTYFQNEAQLEKSRLLSDRFSAERPKGSFSTLEIQRTEQGDSAMYLCASSYGGYEQYFGPGTRLTVT.

This clone is a singleton in its sample. The chain couples TRBV30 to TRBJ2-3, with D perhaps TRBD2 (5 bases). This CDR3 has 15 residues. Trimming took 4 bases from V and 2 from J, leaving 16 bases between them. Germline loops: CDR1 GTSNPN, CDR2 SVGIG (reference sequence). Here the CDR3 DNA reads TGTGCCTGGAAGGGAGTGCGCGGAGCCACAGATACGCAGTATTTT. The encoded protein is CAWKGVRGATDTQYF.

Points on this clone: The sample has other DNA sequences that encode this CDR3 too. This chain uses TRBV6-1 with TRBJ1-2; TRBD1 matches at 11 bases. Looked up from germline, CDR1 is MNHNS and CDR2 is SASEGT. The trim removed 1 base at V and 4 bases at J, leaving 2 bases unmatched. This CDR3 comprises 15 residues. The CDR3 DNA sequence: TGTGCCAGCAGTGAAGGGACAGGGGGCGGCTATGGCTACACCTTC. Residues: CASSEGTGGGYGYTF.

The chain recombines TRBV19 with TRBJ2-3; a weak D match, TRBD2 (8 bases). CDR3 size: 16 residues. V shed 6 bases and J shed 4 bases, with 20 bases lying between them. The germline gives CDR1 LNHDA, CDR2 SQIVND (reference sequence). CDR3 region: CASSSGTRGRPDTQYF. CDR3 in DNA: TGTGCCAGTAGCTCCGGGACTAGGGGGCGGCCAGATACGCAGTATTTT.

The chain carries TRBV7-2 and TRBJ1-3; TRBD1 is a possible D gene (5 bases). The CDR3 runs 17 residues. CDR1 and CDR2 from the germline V gene are SGHTA and FQGNSA. The V and J ends lost 0 bases and 0 bases respectively, with 12 bases between them. CDR3 nucleotides: TGTGCCAGCAGCTTAGCGGGGGGAGAACACTCTGGAAACACCATATATTTT. It codes for CASSLAGGEHSGNTIYF.

The rearrangement links TRBV2 to TRBJ2-7; the D gene is possibly TRBD2 (6 bases). The CDR3 is made up of 17 amino acids. V lost 3 bases, J lost 2 bases, and 20 bases lay in between. Germline CDR1 reads SNHLY; CDR2 reads FYNNEI. This CDR3 is CASSDPRQGGSPYEQYF. DNA for the CDR3: TGTGCCAGCAGTGACCCTAGGCAGGGAGGAAGCCCCTACGAGCAGTACTTC.

The rearrangement joins TRBV5-6 to TRBJ2-5; 10 bases are a match to TRBD1. Germline values: CDR1 SGHDT, CDR2 YYEEEE. CDR3 length: 18 amino acids. V shed 3 bases, J shed 4 bases, and the junction held 15 bases outside the gene matches. CDR3 protein: CASSWRLFPGQGRETQYF. The DNA for the CDR3 is TGTGCCAGCAGCTGGAGATTATTTCCGGGACAGGGGCGAGAGACCCAGTACTTC.

The DNA of the CDR3 is TGTGCCAGCAGCTTAGTCTCAGGGGACTATGGCTACACCTTC. Residues: CASSLVSGDYGYTF. The chain is built from TRBV11-1 and TRBJ1-2; tentative D call: TRBD1 (6 bases). V was pared by 1 base and J by 3 bases, with 9 bases between. This CDR3 comprises 14 residues. Germline CDR1 reads SGHAT; CDR2 reads FQDESV (reference sequence).

The V gene is TRBV5-1, the J gene TRBJ2-2; tentatively, D is TRBD1 (5 bases). Between the trimmed V and J ends, which lost 8 bases and 0 bases, there was a span of 14 bases. This CDR3 region has 15 residues. Looked up from germline, CDR1 is SGHRS and CDR2 is YFSETQ. DNA for the CDR3: TGCGCCAGTTTTCAGGGTTATACGAACACCGGGGAGCTGTTTTTT. Amino acid sequence: CASFQGYTNTGELFF.